The sequence of this TCR beta chain was determined in a study of cytotoxic CD8 clonotypes in ibrutinib-treated CLL. Study findings and constraints: Once treatment began, public clonotypes, which were uncommon, contracted or stayed stable.

Germline CDR1 and CDR2: LNHDA and SQIVND (reference sequence). This CDR3 is built from 13 residues. V gave up 2 bases and J gave up 5 bases, with 9 bases separating them. To note about this clone: Antigen specificity is unknown.

Profiling relied on immunoSEQ multiplex PCR, and the TCRdb table lists in-frame clones only, not all of them. Of about 200,000 clones detected, around 72% appear once; the ten largest clones hold 10% to 15%. Sequences were derived from PBMCs, sampled after 24 months of ibrutinib treatment. The origin of this receptor is a human donor with chronic lymphocytic leukemia. The rearrangement links TRBV19 to TRBJ1-2; the D is unclear. The CDR3 is CASSIIGSYGYTF. Written as DNA, the CDR3 is TGTGCCAGTAGTATAATCGGCAGTTATGGCTACACCTTC.